These T cell receptor beta chains were read from a single sample in a study of metastatic and nonmetastatic thyroid tumors. Using MiXCR, TCRdb re-called clones from the PCR reads. The table lists fewer than 25,000 clones, roughly 18% of them singletons. Sequenced: adjacent normal tissue. These receptors came from a male donor with papillary thyroid cancer or a benign thyroid nodule (not recorded which). Some clones in this sample may be carry-over from other donors' samples. Each CDR3 is given with its conserved first and last residue. The order of the fields is J gene, clone size, V gene, D gene, CDR3 protein, CDR3 DNA. A D gene is named only where the DNA matches it firmly. Size values are once, few and many counts, or a class for expanded clones, and some rows have none.

TRBJ1-5 | NA | TRBV15 | NA | CATSRSEGTVRRNQPQHF | TGTGCCACCAGCAGAAGTGAAGGTACGGTCCGGCGCAATCAGCCCCAGCATTTT
TRBJ1-5 | NA | TRBV28 | TRBD1 | CASSSRDRYNQPQHF | TGTGCCAGCAGTTCCCGGGACAGGTACAATCAGCCACAGCATTTT
TRBJ2-2 | NA | TRBV4-1 | TRBD1 | CASSDRGNTGELFF | TGCGCCAGCAGCGACAGGGGGAACACCGGGGAGCTGTTTTTT
TRBJ2-4 | many | TRBV7-9 | NA | CASRQGIENIQYF | TGTGCCAGCAGGCAGGGGATTGAAAACATTCAGTACTTC
TRBJ1-1 | many | TRBV7-9 | NA | CASSSRGTSRAFF | TGTGCCAGCAGCTCCAGAGGGACCTCGAGAGCTTTCTTT
TRBJ2-2 | many | TRBV2 | NA | CASKGGGTGELFF | TGTGCCAGCAAGGGAGGGGGCACCGGGGAGCTGTTTTTT
TRBJ2-3 | many | TRBV24-1 | TRBD2 | CATSDSLAGTGTDTQYF | TGTGCCACCAGTGATTCATTAGCGGGGACCGGCACAGATACGCAGTATTTT
TRBJ2-1 | once | TRBV7-9 | TRBD1 | CAIIRDREGSEQFF | TGTGCCATCATCCGGGACAGGGAGGGGAGTGAGCAGTTCTTC
TRBJ2-7 | few | TRBV2 | TRBD2 | CASIVLAGGGGEQYF | TGTGCCAGCATTGTCCTAGCGGGGGGGGGAGGGGAGCAGTACTTC
TRBJ2-7 | medium-sized | TRBV6-1 | TRBD1 | CASSPWDRGLAWEQYF | TGTGCCAGTTCCCCGTGGGACAGGGGGTTAGCTTGGGAGCAGTACTTC
TRBJ1-1 | NA | TRBV6-5 | NA | CASSYRAVTPEAFF | TGTGCCAGCAGTTACCGGGCTGTCACGCCTGAAGCTTTCTTT